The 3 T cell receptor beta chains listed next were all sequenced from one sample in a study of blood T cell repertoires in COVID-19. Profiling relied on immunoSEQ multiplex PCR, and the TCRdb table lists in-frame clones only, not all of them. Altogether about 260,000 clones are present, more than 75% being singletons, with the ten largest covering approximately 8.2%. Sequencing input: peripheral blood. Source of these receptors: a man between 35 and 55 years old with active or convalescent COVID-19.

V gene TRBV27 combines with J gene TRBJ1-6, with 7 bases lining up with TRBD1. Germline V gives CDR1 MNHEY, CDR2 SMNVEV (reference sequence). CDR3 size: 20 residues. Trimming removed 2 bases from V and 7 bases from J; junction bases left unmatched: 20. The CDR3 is CASSLRGSWGRQGFNSPLHF. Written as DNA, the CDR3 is TGTGCCAGCAGTTTAAGGGGGTCTTGGGGTCGACAGGGCTTCAATTCACCCCTCCACTTT.

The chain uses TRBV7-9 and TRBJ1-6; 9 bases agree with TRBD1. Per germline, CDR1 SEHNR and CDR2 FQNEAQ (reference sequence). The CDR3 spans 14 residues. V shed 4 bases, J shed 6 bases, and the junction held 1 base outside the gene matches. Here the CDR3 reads CASSSQGANSPLHF. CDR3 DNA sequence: TGTGCCAGCAGCTCACAGGGGGCTAATTCACCCCTCCACTTT.

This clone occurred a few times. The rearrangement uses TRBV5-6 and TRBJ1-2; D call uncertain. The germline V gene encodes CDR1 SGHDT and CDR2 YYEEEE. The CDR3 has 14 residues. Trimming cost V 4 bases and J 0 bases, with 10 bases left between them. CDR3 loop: CASSPRGANYGYTF. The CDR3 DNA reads TGTGCCAGCAGCCCGCGTGGTGCTAACTATGGCTACACCTTC.